This entry describes one TCR beta chain. Its cognate antigen is unknown. This sample stems from a study of cytomegalovirus exposure and HLA in healthy donors. The study's findings and limits: Overall, roughly 160 TCR beta chains were annotated as cytomegalovirus-associated.

Vbeta (60) and Jbeta (13) primers were used in the PCR. Under the authors' procedure: Roughly 10 million shared chains were among approximately 80 million unique TCR beta chains counted in a later analysis. The data were produced by immunoSEQ multiplex PCR, yet TCRdb's version contains in-frame clones alone and is incomplete. V and J calls and clone size are given by that table; D and trimming were obtained from the DNA. The data show about 150,000 clones, with about two thirds seen just once and around 2.2% held by the top ten. The germline V gene encodes CDR1 GTSNPN and CDR2 SVGIG (reference sequence). CDR3 length equals 11 residues. Trimming pared 1 base from V and 6 bases from J, leaving 7 bases between.

The sequenced sample consisted of PBMCs. This TCR derives from a man aged 35-49 years in good health and CMV-seronegative. The chain is built from TRBV30 and TRBJ2-7, with unresolved D. The CDR3 reads CAWSAPSEQYF. The CDR3 DNA is TGTGCCTGGAGTGCCCCTTCCGAGCAGTACTTC.